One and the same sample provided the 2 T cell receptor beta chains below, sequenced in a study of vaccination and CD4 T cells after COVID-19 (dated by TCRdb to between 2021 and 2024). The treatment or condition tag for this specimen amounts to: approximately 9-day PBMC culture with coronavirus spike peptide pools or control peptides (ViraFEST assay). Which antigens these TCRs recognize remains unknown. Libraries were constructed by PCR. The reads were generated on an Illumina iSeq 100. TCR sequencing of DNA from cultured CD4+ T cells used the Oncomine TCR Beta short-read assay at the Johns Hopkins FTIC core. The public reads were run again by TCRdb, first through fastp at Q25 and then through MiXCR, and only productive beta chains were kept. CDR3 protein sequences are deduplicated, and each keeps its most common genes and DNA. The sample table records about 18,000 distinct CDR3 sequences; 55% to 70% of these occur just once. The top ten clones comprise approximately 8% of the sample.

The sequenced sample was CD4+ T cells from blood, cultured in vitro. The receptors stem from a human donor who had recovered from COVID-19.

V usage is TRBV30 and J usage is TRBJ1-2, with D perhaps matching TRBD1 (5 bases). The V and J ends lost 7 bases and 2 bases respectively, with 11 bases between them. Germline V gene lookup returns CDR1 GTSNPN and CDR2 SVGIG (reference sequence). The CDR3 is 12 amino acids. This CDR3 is CASGTGNYGYTF. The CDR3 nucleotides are TGTGCCTCCGGGACGGGGAACTATGGCTACACCTTC.

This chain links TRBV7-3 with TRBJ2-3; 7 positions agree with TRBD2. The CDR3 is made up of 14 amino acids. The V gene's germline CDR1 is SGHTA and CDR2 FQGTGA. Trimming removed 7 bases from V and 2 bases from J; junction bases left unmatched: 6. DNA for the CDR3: TGTGCCAGCAATCCTAGCGGTAACACAGATACGCAGTATTTT. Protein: CASNPSGNTDTQYF. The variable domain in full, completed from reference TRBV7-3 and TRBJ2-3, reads GAGVSQTPSNKVTEKGKYVELRCDPISGHTALYWYRQSLGQGPEFLIYFQGTGAADDSGLPNDRFFAVRPEGSVSTLKIQRTERGDSAVYLCASNPSGNTDTQYFGPGTRLTVL.